These 15 T cell receptor beta chains were sequenced from one sample in a study of human T cells and chemical hapten exposure. This sample's time point: patch test 1, 2 weeks after DPC sensitization. Sample treatment: therapeutic diphenylcyclopropenone sensitization with weekly scalp DPC. TCRdb reprocessed the RACE reads with MiXCR, giving one entry per CDR3 protein. Seen here are 80,000 to 100,000 distinct CDR3 sequences, under 15% observed once, and the top ten hold 2% to 2.5%. The sample here was whole blood, taken in connection with sensitization to the hapten diphenylcyclopropenone (DPC). These receptors all come from a woman aged 40 to 50 with alopecia areata. Some clones in this sample may be carry-over from other donors' samples.

This clonotype occurred many times. V and J are TRBV20-1 and TRBJ2-3; D is perhaps TRBD2 (6 bases). CDR1 is DFQATT, CDR2 SNEGSKA, per germline (reference sequence). The CDR3 spans 15 residues. V was shortened by 0 bases and J by 0 bases, with 10 bases between the two germline ends. The DNA for the CDR3 is TGCAGTGCTAGAGACGCGGGGCCCAGCACAGATACGCAGTATTTT. This encodes CSARDAGPSTDTQYF.

The chain links TRBV12-3 or TRBV12-4 to TRBJ2-5, with D perhaps TRBD1 (5 bases). V was cut by 1 base and J by 5 bases, with 20 bases left in between. The CDR3 totals 17 residues. The DNA for the CDR3 is TGTGCCAGCAGTTTAGGTGCCAGGGCAGGTCGGTTGGAGACCCAGTACTTC. Its translation is CASSLGARAGRLETQYF.

This chain uses TRBV7-6 with TRBJ2-1; TRBD2 matches at 8 bases. Germline V gene data show CDR1 as SGHVS and CDR2 as FNYEAQ. V lost 1 base to trimming and J lost 6 bases; unmatched junction nucleotides: 11. This CDR3 contains 17 residues. The CDR3 loop is CASSLEFGRLAGNEQFF. CDR3 nucleotide sequence: TGTGCCAGCAGCTTAGAGTTCGGCCGTCTAGCGGGCAATGAGCAGTTCTTC. Filled out from reference TRBV7-6 and TRBJ2-1, the complete variable domain reads GAGVSQSPRYKVTKRGQDVALRCDPISGHVSLYWYRQALGQGPEFLTYFNYEAQQDKSGLPNDRFSAERPEGSISTLTIQRTEQRDSAMYRCASSLEFGRLAGNEQFFGPGTRLTVL.

In its sample, this clonotype was seen many times. The chain employs TRBV29-1 and TRBJ1-2; the match to TRBD1 covers 8 bases. With V trimmed by 6 bases and J by 6 bases, 6 bases remained unmatched. Germline V gene data show CDR1 as SQVTM and CDR2 as ANQGSEA. The CDR3 is 12 residues long. CDR3 in amino acids: CSVATGENGYTF. The CDR3 DNA sequence: TGCAGCGTGGCGACAGGGGAGAATGGCTACACCTTC.

This chain uses TRBV7-2 with TRBJ2-7; D may correspond to TRBD1 or TRBD2 (6 bases each). The V end lost 5 bases, the J end lost 7 bases, and 15 bases lay between the germline ends. Per germline, CDR1 SGHTA and CDR2 FQGNSA. The length of the CDR3 is 13 residues. The DNA of the CDR3 is TGTGCCAGCAGCCCCCACAGGGCGGGGGAGCAGTACTTC. Translating it yields CASSPHRAGEQYF.

This clonotype was counted ten times or more. The chain recombines TRBV20-1 with TRBJ1-6; TRBD1 is a possible D gene (5 bases). In germline, CDR1 is DFQATT, CDR2 SNEGSKA (reference sequence). Trimming took 5 bases from V and 10 from J, leaving 15 bases between them. This CDR3 region has 13 residues. The CDR3 reads CSAWGTVDSPLHF. CDR3 DNA: TGCAGTGCTTGGGGGACGGTGGACTCACCCCTCCACTTT.

The chain uses TRBV7-2 and TRBJ2-4; unclear D gene. Trimming left V 1 base short and J 0 bases short, with 4 bases between. CDR1 and CDR2 from the germline V gene are SGHTA and FQGNSA. The CDR3 runs to 14 residues. Written as DNA, the CDR3 is TGTGCCAGCAGCTTAGTGGAAGCCAAAAACATTCAGTACTTC. Its protein product is CASSLVEAKNIQYF.

The J gene is TRBJ2-7, the V gene TRBV29-1, with 10 positions matching TRBD1. There are 12 residues in the CDR3. Trimming cost V 3 bases and J 5 bases; bases outside gene matches: 1. Germline CDR1 SQVTM, CDR2 ANQGSEA. DNA for the CDR3: TGCAGCGTTGAGACAGGGGGCCACGAGCAGTACTTC. Translated: CSVETGGHEQYF.

Many counts were recorded for this clonotype. V gene TRBV5-6 combines with J gene TRBJ2-4, with no clear D. Germline lookup yields CDR1 SGHDT and CDR2 YYEEEE. Trimming removed 7 bases from V and 8 bases from J, with 16 bases in between. The CDR3 length is 13 residues. The DNA for the CDR3 is TGTGCCAGCCAACCGATACATGAGTACATTCAGTACTTC. Translating gives CASQPIHEYIQYF.

In this sample, this clonotype turned up a few times. The chain joins TRBV4-3 to TRBJ2-7; D unclear. The V gene lost 0 bases and the J gene lost 1 base, with 13 bases spanning the gap. The CDR3 runs to 16 residues. The germline V gene encodes CDR1 LGHNA and CDR2 YSLEER. The CDR3: CASSQDEATASYEQYF. The CDR3 nucleotides read TGCGCCAGCAGCCAAGATGAGGCAACGGCTTCCTACGAGCAGTACTTC.

This clonotype has a handful of counts. V and J are TRBV29-1 and TRBJ2-1, with TRBD2 matching 12 bases. Trimming cost V 6 bases and J 6 bases; bases outside gene matches: 3. This CDR3 has 13 amino acids. The germline gives CDR1 SQVTM, CDR2 ANQGSEA. The CDR3: CSVTSGRFNEQFF. CDR3 sequence (DNA): TGCAGCGTCACTAGCGGGAGGTTCAATGAGCAGTTCTTC.

This chain uses TRBV4-2 with TRBJ2-3, with D maybe TRBD1 (5 bases). V dropped 2 bases and J dropped 5 bases, with 14 bases sitting between them. This CDR3 has 15 residues. From germline, CDR1 is LGHNA and CDR2 YNFKEQ. CDR3 amino acids: CASSQFRAKEDTQYF. CDR3 nucleotides: TGTGCCAGCAGCCAATTCAGGGCAAAGGAAGATACGCAGTATTTT.

V gene TRBV2 combines with J gene TRBJ1-1; TRBD1 matches at 7 bases. With 2 bases clipped from V and 3 bases from J, the junction kept 3 bases outside the gene matches. The germline V gene encodes CDR1 SNHLY and CDR2 FYNNEI. The CDR3 length is 14 residues. CDR3 region: CASSERGLDTEAFF. For the CDR3, the DNA is TGTGCCAGCAGTGAAAGGGGGCTTGACACTGAAGCTTTCTTT.

This clonotype was detected many times. The chain is built from TRBV4-3 and TRBJ2-7; 8 nucleotides agree with TRBD1. With 2 bases clipped from V and 4 bases from J, the junction kept 4 bases outside the gene matches. This CDR3 spans 14 amino acids. The V gene's germline CDR1 is LGHNA and CDR2 YSLEER. CDR3 coding DNA: TGCGCCAGCAGCCAAACTCAGGGGGCTTACGAGCAGTACTTC. Protein sequence: CASSQTQGAYEQYF.

In its sample, this clonotype was seen a few times. The V gene is TRBV3-1, the J gene TRBJ2-5, with a weak D call TRBD1 (5 bases). Germline V lookup: CDR1 LGHDT, CDR2 YNNKEL (reference sequence). This CDR3 contains 13 residues. The germline V and J ends were trimmed by 5 bases and 4 bases, with 11 bases remaining between them. CDR3 sequence: CASSAGSRETQYF. The DNA of the CDR3 is TGTGCCAGCAGCGCAGGGTCTCGAGAGACCCAGTACTTC.